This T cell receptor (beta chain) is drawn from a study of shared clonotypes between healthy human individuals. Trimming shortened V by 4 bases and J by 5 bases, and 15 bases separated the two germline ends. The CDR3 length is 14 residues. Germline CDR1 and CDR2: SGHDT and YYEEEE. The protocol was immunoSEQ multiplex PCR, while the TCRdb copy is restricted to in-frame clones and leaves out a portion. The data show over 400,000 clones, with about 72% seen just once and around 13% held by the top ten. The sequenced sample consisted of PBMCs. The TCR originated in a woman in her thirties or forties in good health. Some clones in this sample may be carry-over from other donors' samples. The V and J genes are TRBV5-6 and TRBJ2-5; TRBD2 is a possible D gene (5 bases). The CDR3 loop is CASSGGLPGETQYF. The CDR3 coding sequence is TGTGCCAGCAGCGGAGGCCTGCCTGGGGAGACCCAGTACTTC.